The T cell receptor (beta chain) described here comes from a study of control samples from healthy donors and cancer patients. CDR1 and CDR2 from the germline V gene are SEHNR and FQNEAQ (reference sequence). Between the trimmed V and J ends, which lost 1 base and 12 bases, there was a span of 10 bases. The CDR3 covers 13 residues. Measured with immunoSEQ multiplex PCR; TCRdb has only the in-frame clones, and not every one. The sample records 150,000 to 200,000 clones, roughly 94% being singletons. The clonotype originates from a man aged 55 to 70 with colorectal cancer. Material for sequencing was PBMCs. The chain has TRBV7-9 and TRBJ2-6; D gene uncertain. CDR3 nucleotides: TGTGCCAGCAGCTTAGGCCGGGTTAGCGTCCTGACTTTC. Encoded protein: CASSLGRVSVLTF.